What follows are 23 T cell receptor beta chains derived from one specimen sequenced in a study of CD8 T cells in ankylosing spondylitis. MiXCR was run by TCRdb on the 5' RACE reads, yielding one entry per CDR3 protein. This table has approximately 350,000 distinct CDR3 sequences, more than 20% appearing once. Material: blood, either unsorted or a sorted T cell fraction (not recorded which). The receptors stem from a male donor with ankylosing spondylitis or in good health (not recorded which).

The chain uses TRBV6-1 and TRBJ2-1, with 13 bases fitting TRBD2. This CDR3 has 14 amino acids. J lost 8 bases, V lost 3 bases, and 1 base had no gene match. The germline V gene encodes CDR1 MNHNS and CDR2 SASEGT. The CDR3 sequence: CASSEGLAGYEQFF. CDR3 DNA sequence: TGTGCCAGCAGTGAGGGACTAGCGGGGTATGAGCAGTTCTTC.

Only a few counts were recorded for this clonotype. The V and J genes are TRBV6-5 and TRBJ1-2; the D is unclear. Trimming stripped 2 bases from V and 8 bases from J, with 12 bases between. The germline gives CDR1 MNHEY, CDR2 SVGAGI. The length of the CDR3 is 13 residues. CDR3 region: CASSYAGVEGYTF. In DNA, the CDR3 is TGTGCCAGCAGTTACGCGGGTGTCGAGGGCTACACCTTC.

A few counts support this clonotype. The chain combines TRBV6-4 with TRBJ2-5; D is undetermined. From germline, CDR1 is MRHNA and CDR2 SNTAGT. Deletions cut 3 bases from V and 3 bases from J, with 8 bases between. The CDR3 length is 13 residues. CDR3 nucleotide sequence: TGTGCCAGCAGTGAAAAACGGGAAGAGACCCAGTACTTC. Translating it yields CASSEKREETQYF.

This clonotype has only a few counts. The V gene is TRBV11-2, the J gene TRBJ2-7; D is ambiguous. The CDR3 contains 13 residues. The V end was cut by 1 base, the J end by 2 bases, with 6 bases between. Germline V gives CDR1 SGHAT, CDR2 FQNNGV. DNA for the CDR3: TGTGCCAGCAGCTTAGTCAGAACCTACGAGCAGTACTTC. It specifies CASSLVRTYEQYF. The full variable domain, in which reference TRBV11-2 and TRBJ2-7 provide the parts outside the CDR3, is EAGVAQSPRYKIIEKRQSVAFWCNPISGHATLYWYQQILGQGPKLLIQFQNNGVVDDSQLPKDRFSAERLKGVDSTLKIQPAKLEDSAVYLCASSLVRTYEQYFGPGTRLTVT.

This clonotype was observed a few times. The J gene is TRBJ2-1, the V gene TRBV28; no clear D. The V gene's germline CDR1 is MDHEN and CDR2 SYDVKM. This CDR3 is built from 15 residues. Between the trimmed V and J ends, which lost 3 bases and 0 bases, there was a span of 9 bases. The CDR3 here is CASSFRLSSYNEQFF. The CDR3 region has the DNA TGTGCCAGCAGTTTCCGGCTGAGCTCCTACAATGAGCAGTTCTTC.

This clonotype has only a few counts. This sequence joins TRBV29-1 and TRBJ2-1, with TRBD1 matching 7 bases. Unmatched junction bases numbered 8, after V lost 7 bases and J lost 5 bases. The CDR3 has 13 amino acids. The germline gives CDR1 SQVTM, CDR2 ANQGSEA. CDR3 DNA: TGCAGCGCCACCGGGACAGCTGACAATGAGCAGTTCTTC. Protein sequence: CSATGTADNEQFF.

The chain has TRBV30 and TRBJ2-2, with D possibly called TRBD1 or TRBD2 (6 bases each). This CDR3 has 14 residues. In germline, CDR1 is GTSNPN, CDR2 SVGIG (reference sequence). V was trimmed by 1 base and J by 6 bases, leaving 12 bases between them. CDR3 in amino acids: CAWSGRGQAGELFF. In nucleotides, the CDR3 is TGTGCCTGGAGTGGACGGGGGCAAGCCGGGGAGCTGTTTTTT. The full variable domain, rest sourced from reference TRBV30 and TRBJ2-2, is SQTIHQWPATLVQPVGSPLSLECTVEGTSNPNLYWYRQAAGRGLQLLFYSVGIGQISSEVPQNLSASRPQDRQFILSSKKLLLSDSGFYLCAWSGRGQAGELFFGEGSRLTVL.

The table lists this clonotype with a few counts. V is TRBV15 and J is TRBJ2-5, with 7 positions matching TRBD1. CDR3 length equals 17 residues. Germline lookup yields CDR1 LNHNV and CDR2 YYDKDF (reference sequence). After removal of 6 bases from V and 0 bases from J, the junction contained 13 bases not matched to a gene. CDR3 amino acids: CATSRYPDRYYQETQYF. The DNA for the CDR3 is TGTGCCACCAGTCGTTACCCGGACAGGTACTACCAAGAGACCCAGTACTTC.

The chain has TRBV12-3 or TRBV12-4 and TRBJ1-1; the D gene is possibly TRBD1 (6 bases). The V gene lost 3 bases and the J gene lost 4 bases, with 15 bases spanning the gap. The CDR3 length is 15 residues. In DNA, the CDR3 is TGTGCCAGCAGTTTCGGTTCAGGGGCCGGCACTGAAGCTTTCTTT. Residues: CASSFGSGAGTEAFF.

This clonotype was counted once. The rearrangement links TRBV9 to TRBJ2-1, with 12 nucleotides matching TRBD2. Trimming at V came to 4 bases and at J to 9 bases, leaving 11 bases not matched to a gene. Germline assignment: CDR1 SGDLS and CDR2 YYNGEE. The CDR3 sequence is 16 residues long. CDR3 loop: CASSPYSSGGATEQFF. In DNA, the CDR3 is TGTGCCAGCAGCCCCTACTCTAGCGGGGGGGCCACTGAGCAGTTCTTC.

This clonotype was counted between two and nine times. This rearrangement joins TRBV4-1 to TRBJ2-7; perhaps D is TRBD1 or TRBD2 (5 bases each). Germline V lookup: CDR1 MGHRA, CDR2 YSYEKL. Trimming removed 1 base at V and 6 bases at J, with 10 bases between. The CDR3 runs 13 residues. CDR3 DNA sequence: TGCGCCAGCAGCCAAGGAGGGGTAGGCGAGCAGTACTTC. Its protein is CASSQGGVGEQYF.

This clonotype was detected many times. The chain carries TRBV12-3 or TRBV12-4 and TRBJ2-7, with TRBD2 matching over 8 bases. This CDR3 has 15 amino acids. The V and J ends lost 3 bases and 0 bases, in that order; junction bases with no gene match: 4. The CDR3 DNA sequence: TGTGCCAGCAGTTTGGGCGGGGGGAGCTCCTACGAGCAGTACTTC. Protein: CASSLGGGSSYEQYF.

This rearrangement joins TRBV16 to TRBJ2-1, with D perhaps TRBD1 or TRBD2 (5 bases each). In germline, CDR1 is KGHSY, CDR2 FQNENV. Trimming took off 2 bases at V and 8 bases at J, with 7 bases between the two ends. The CDR3 contains 12 residues. DNA for the CDR3: TGTGCCAGCAGCCAAGTGGGACATGAGCAGTTCTTC. Translated, it gives CASSQVGHEQFF.

This clonotype showed up just a few times. The CDR3 bases are TGTGCCAGCAGTTTAGAGGGGGGCGTCCCCTACGAGCAGTACTTC. Protein sequence: CASSLEGGVPYEQYF. The chain couples TRBV27 to TRBJ2-7, with D perhaps matching TRBD1 or TRBD2 (6 bases each). The CDR3 sequence is 15 residues long. Per the germline V gene, CDR1 is MNHEY and CDR2 is SMNVEV (reference sequence). V was clipped by 2 bases and J by 2 bases, with 13 bases between them.

This clonotype was counted a few times. CDR3 sequence: CSARGRQLTQYF. In DNA form, the CDR3 reads TGCAGTGCTAGGGGGAGACAGTTGACCCAGTACTTC. The genes are TRBV20-1 and TRBJ2-5; D may match TRBD1 or TRBD2 (5 bases each). Trimming pared 3 bases from V and 7 bases from J, leaving 12 bases between. This CDR3 spans 12 amino acids. CDR1 is DFQATT, CDR2 SNEGSKA, per germline (reference sequence).

This clonotype appeared once. The V and J genes are TRBV24-1 and TRBJ1-5; possible D gene TRBD1, 5 bases. Between the trimmed V and J ends, which lost 4 bases and 6 bases, there was a span of 9 bases. The V gene's germline CDR1 is KGHDR and CDR2 SFDVKD. The CDR3 is 13 amino acids. CDR3 residues: CATSDGGGQPQHF. The CDR3 nucleotides are TGTGCCACCAGTGACGGGGGGGGTCAGCCCCAGCATTTT.

This chain joins TRBV10-3 and TRBJ1-3; D gene ambiguous. CDR3 length: 16 residues. Germline V CDR1 and CDR2: ENHRY, SYGVKD. V was trimmed by 4 bases and J by 0 bases, leaving 13 bases between them. CDR3 nucleotide sequence: TGTGCCATCAGTGTTTCCCCTGGGTACTCTGGAAACACCATATATTTT. It yields the protein CAISVSPGYSGNTIYF.

This chain joins TRBV11-2 and TRBJ2-5; 9 bases agree with TRBD2. Germline CDR1 SGHAT, CDR2 FQNNGV. V shed 5 bases and J 4 bases; nucleotides not matched to a gene: 17. The CDR3 spans 18 residues. CDR3 loop: CASSPGRTLAGRGETQYF. The CDR3 DNA reads as TGTGCCAGCAGCCCCGGAAGGACCCTAGCGGGGAGGGGAGAGACCCAGTACTTC.

The chain uses TRBV4-2 and TRBJ2-5; D not resolved. The CDR3 loop spans 14 amino acids. Germline CDR1 and CDR2: LGHNA and YNFKEQ. V was shortened by 0 bases and J by 4 bases, with 9 bases between the two germline ends. In nucleotides, the CDR3 is TGTGCCAGCAGCCAAGAGGGTCCGGGAGAGACCCAGTACTTC. Translation gives CASSQEGPGETQYF.

V gene TRBV27 combines with J gene TRBJ2-1; tentative D call: TRBD2 (6 bases). Germline V lookup: CDR1 MNHEY, CDR2 SMNVEV (reference sequence). Trimming stripped 7 bases from V and 8 bases from J, with 15 bases between. The CDR3 has 13 residues. This CDR3 is CASIARGGYEQFF. CDR3 in DNA: TGTGCCAGCATTGCTAGGGGAGGCTATGAGCAGTTCTTC.

The V gene is TRBV20-1, the J gene TRBJ2-7; no definite D call. Germline V gene sequence: CDR1 DFQATT, CDR2 SNEGSKA (reference sequence). There are 14 residues in the CDR3. With 1 base removed from V and 7 bases from J, the gap between germline ends came to 17 bases. CDR3 sequence reads: CSARGHGSLLEQYF. DNA of the CDR3: TGCAGTGCTAGAGGGCACGGTTCTCTCTTAGAGCAGTACTTC.

The V call is TRBV28, the J call TRBJ2-7; the D gene is possibly TRBD2 (5 bases). Germline V gene data show CDR1 as MDHEN and CDR2 as SYDVKM. V dropped 1 base and J dropped 5 bases, with 9 bases sitting between them. CDR3 length: 13 residues. The CDR3 protein is CASSLFRGNEQYF. DNA for the CDR3: TGTGCCAGCAGTTTATTCAGAGGGAACGAGCAGTACTTC.

The CDR3 here is CSVEVGGGYEQYF. The CDR3 DNA reads TGCAGCGTTGAAGTTGGGGGGGGATACGAGCAGTACTTC. The V and J genes are TRBV29-1 and TRBJ2-7, with TRBD2 identical over 7 bases. CDR3 length: 13 amino acids. The ends lost 1 base at V and 4 bases at J; junction bases unmatched: 4. CDR1 and CDR2 from the germline V gene are SQVTM and ANQGSEA.